The 9 T cell receptor beta chains given below trace back to one sample, sequenced in a study of beta chain features in type 1 diabetes. Of the isolated RNA, all was reverse transcribed, and so the sequenced material was expressed TCRB transcripts. Generated by immunoSEQ multiplex PCR, the TCRdb table keeps only in-frame clones and is missing some. The repertoire holds about 220,000 clones, about a tenth seen once, with 1% to 1.5% in the top ten. Sequencing was carried out using central memory CD4+ T cells from blood. These receptors all stem from a man aged 18 to 29 in good health.

This clone was counted ten times or more. J is TRBJ1-4 and V is TRBV29-1, with 8 nucleotides matching TRBD1. The CDR3 runs to 14 residues. The germline V gene has CDR1 SQVTM and CDR2 ANQGSEA. Trimming took 6 bases from V and 6 from J; bases not matched to a gene: 9. The CDR3 DNA is TGCAGCGTATACTTTGACAGGGGTTATGAAAAACTGTTTTTT. Translating gives CSVYFDRGYEKLFF.

This chain's CDR3 is CASSLGSGVYNEQFF. Written as DNA, the CDR3 is TGTGCCAGCAGCTTAGGTAGCGGGGTATACAATGAGCAGTTCTTC. This sequence joins TRBV7-2 and TRBJ2-1; 8 nucleotides agree with TRBD2. The J segment lost 4 bases and the V segment lost 1 base, leaving 3 bases of the junction unmatched. The V gene's germline CDR1 is SGHTA and CDR2 FQGNSA. There are 15 residues in the CDR3.

This clone was detected a few times. The chain recombines TRBV9 with TRBJ2-3, with D unresolved. This CDR3 is built from 14 residues. Trimming removed 3 bases from V and 5 bases from J, with 13 bases in between. Germline CDR1 SGDLS, CDR2 YYNGEE. For the CDR3, the DNA is TGTGCCAGCAGCGCAGTGACGAGTGAAGATACGCAGTATTTT. Protein product: CASSAVTSEDTQYF.

The chain carries TRBV6-5 and TRBJ1-2; tentatively, D is TRBD1 (5 bases). From germline, CDR1 is MNHEY and CDR2 SVGAGI. This CDR3 comprises 13 residues. V was cut by 4 bases and J by 2 bases, with 8 bases left in between. Here the CDR3 DNA reads TGTGCCAGCAGTTTCAGGGTAAACTATGGCTACACCTTC. Translating it yields CASSFRVNYGYTF.

This clone showed up just a few times. A much larger clone lies a single base off, so this may be a read error. The chain recombines TRBV19 with TRBJ2-2; D could derive from TRBD1 or TRBD2 (5 bases each). Trimming stripped 8 bases from V and 5 bases from J, with 12 bases between. The germline V gene encodes CDR1 LNHDA and CDR2 SQIVND (reference sequence). The CDR3 totals 13 residues. CDR3: CASRKGRTGELFF. The CDR3 region has the DNA TGTGCCAGTCGCAAGGGACGGACCGGGGAGCTGTTTTTT.

Many counts were recorded for this clone. J is TRBJ2-1 and V is TRBV4-3; D not resolved. CDR3 length: 13 amino acids. Germline CDR1 reads LGHNA; CDR2 reads YSLEER. The ends were cut back, 0 bases at V and 10 bases at J, with 10 bases in the middle. The CDR3 nucleotides read TGCGCCAGCAGCCAAGAATCCCAGACCGAGCAGTTCTTC. It is translated as CASSQESQTEQFF.

Details on this clone: Other DNA sequences in this sample translate to the same CDR3. The gene calls are TRBV13 and TRBJ1-5, with a weak D call TRBD1 (5 bases). The CDR3 length is 14 residues. V was cut by 5 bases and J by 6 bases, with 14 bases left in between. CDR1 is PRHDT, CDR2 FYEKMQ, per germline (reference sequence). CDR3 bases: TGTGCCAGCAGCCTTGGCGGGGGGGGTCAGCCCCAGCATTTT. Translated: CASSLGGGGQPQHF.

This clone has only a few counts. The chain joins TRBV6-1 to TRBJ2-5; TRBD2 agrees at 7 bases. Germline V gene lookup returns CDR1 MNHNS and CDR2 SASEGT. With V trimmed by 1 base and J by 2 bases, 4 bases remained unmatched. The CDR3 covers 15 residues. CDR3 coding DNA: TGTGCCAGCAGTGAAGATGGCGGGGGTCAAGAGACCCAGTACTTC. Protein product: CASSEDGGGQETQYF.

The chain joins TRBV30 to TRBJ1-4; no reliable D call. Trimming took 2 bases from V and 7 from J, leaving 17 bases between them. The CDR3 consists of 15 residues. Germline CDR1 and CDR2: GTSNPN and SVGIG (reference sequence). In DNA, the CDR3 is TGTGCCTGGAGTACCCTCCGTGGGGAGGGTGAAAAACTGTTTTTT. It yields the protein CAWSTLRGEGEKLFF.